The rows below give T cell receptor beta chains drawn from one sample of a study of blood T cell repertoires in COVID-19. Using immunoSEQ multiplex PCR, the repertoire was profiled, and TCRdb retains in-frame clones only, with some absent. The sample has tens of thousands of clones; around nine tenths are singletons. The sequenced sample was peripheral blood. These receptors were obtained from a human donor in a cohort sampled during active COVID-19. The CDR3 runs from the conserved cysteine through the conserved F or W. D genes are given only for firm matches. Clone size is given for some rows only: seen once, a few or many times, or a class if the clone is expanded.

>TRBD2|-|TRBJ2-4|TRBV28
CASGRLAGEWRAKNIQYF
TGTGCCAGCGGAAGACTAGCGGGGGAGTGGAGGGCCAAAAACATTCAGTACTTC
>-|-|TRBJ1-2|TRBV18
CASSPGTNYGYTF
TGTGCCAGCTCACCGGGGACAAACTATGGCTACACCTTC
>TRBD2|-|TRBJ2-7|TRBV27
CASSFTSGGGEQYF
TGTGCCAGCAGTTTCACTAGCGGGGGGGGCGAGCAGTACTTC
>-|-|TRBJ2-6|TRBV9
CASSPSGAGANVLTF
TGTGCCAGCAGCCCATCAGGTGCTGGGGCCAACGTCCTGACTTTC
>-|-|TRBJ1-1|TRBV9
CASSGGQDTEAFF
TGTGCCAGCAGCGGGGGGCAGGACACTGAAGCTTTCTTT
>TRBD1|once|TRBJ2-6|TRBV5-5
CASSPQGSGANVLTF
TGTGCCAGCAGCCCACAGGGGTCTGGGGCCAACGTCCTGACTTTC
>TRBD1|once|TRBJ2-7|TRBV6-5
CASSNKQGAKNEQYF
TGTGCCAGCAGTAACAAACAGGGGGCGAAGAACGAGCAGTACTTC
>TRBD2|-|TRBJ2-7|TRBV2
CATRGRVGDEQYF
TGTGCCACCCGGGGGAGGGTAGGGGACGAGCAGTACTTC
>-|-|TRBJ2-7|TRBV5-6
CASSLAGLLYEQYF
TGTGCCAGCAGCTTGGCCGGACTCCTCTACGAGCAGTACTTC
>TRBD2|-|TRBJ2-1|TRBV19
CASSARPASGGFNEQFF
TGTGCCAGTAGTGCCCGCCCCGCTAGCGGGGGGTTCAATGAGCAGTTCTTC
>TRBD2|-|TRBJ2-1|TRBV9
CASSSGTSGYNEQFF
TGTGCCAGCAGCTCTGGGACTAGCGGCTACAATGAGCAGTTCTTC
>TRBD2|-|TRBJ2-2|TRBV11-2
CASKLAGGPGVTGELFF
TGTGCCAGCAAACTAGCGGGGGGCCCCGGGGTCACCGGGGAGCTGTTTTTT
>TRBD1|-|TRBJ2-7|TRBV4-1
CASSQKGSWDRGTHEQYF
TGCGCCAGCAGCCAAAAGGGGTCCTGGGACAGGGGGACCCACGAGCAGTACTTC
>-|-|TRBJ1-2|TRBV28
CASTTFQPPYYGYTF
TGTGCCAGCACGACATTCCAACCCCCCTACTATGGCTACACCTTC
>-|-|TRBJ1-1|TRBV6-2/TRBV6-3
CASSSRGSTEAFF
TGTGCCAGCAGTTCGCGGGGAAGCACTGAAGCTTTCTTT
>TRBD1|-|TRBJ1-3|TRBV10-3
CAIRTGLSSGNTIYF
TGTGCCATCAGGACAGGGCTAAGCTCTGGAAACACCATATATTTT
>TRBD2|-|TRBJ2-7|TRBV9
CASSPLAGGPGEQYF
TGTGCCAGCAGCCCCCTAGCGGGGGGGCCGGGGGAGCAGTACTTC
>TRBD1|-|TRBJ2-7|TRBV11-2
CASSSTGWGTGTYEQYF
TGTGCCAGCAGCTCCACTGGGTGGGGGACAGGCACCTACGAGCAGTACTTC
>-|-|TRBJ1-6|TRBV11-2
CASSILGAWDNSPLHF
TGTGCCAGCAGCATATTGGGGGCTTGGGATAATTCACCCCTCCACTTT
>TRBD2|few|TRBJ2-7|TRBV3-1/TRBV3-2
CASSPTAGAYEQYF
TGTGCCAGCAGCCCCACGGCGGGGGCCTACGAGCAGTACTTC
>TRBD1|-|TRBJ1-2|TRBV19
CASSGQGSHLPYGYTF
TGTGCCAGTAGCGGACAGGGGTCCCACCTACCTTATGGCTACACCTTC
>-|once|TRBJ1-2|TRBV3-1/TRBV3-2
CASSQEGVRGYTF
TGTGCCAGCAGCCAAGAAGGGGTAAGAGGCTACACCTTC
>-|-|TRBJ1-1|TRBV6-2/TRBV6-3
CASSYSTTRIRMNTEAFF
TGTGCCAGCAGTTACTCCACTACTCGAATAAGGATGAACACTGAAGCTTTCTTT
>TRBD1|-|TRBJ1-5|TRBV18
CASSPRGGQGSNQPQHF
TGTGCCAGCTCACCACGAGGGGGACAGGGAAGCAATCAGCCCCAGCATTTT
>TRBD1|-|TRBJ2-7|TRBV19
CASSRQGSYEQYF
TGTGCCAGTAGTCGACAGGGTAGCTACGAGCAGTACTTC
>-|-|TRBJ1-1|TRBV18
CASSPLQGTTEAFF
TGTGCCAGCTCACCGTTACAGGGTACGACTGAAGCTTTCTTT
>-|-|TRBJ2-7|TRBV9
CASSPFREGYSYEQYF
TGTGCCAGCAGCCCATTCAGAGAGGGATACTCCTACGAGCAGTACTTC
>TRBD1|-|TRBJ1-2|TRBV2
CASSRDRGSPDDGYTF
TGTGCCAGCTCCCGGGACAGGGGGTCCCCAGACGATGGCTACACCTTC
>-|-|TRBJ1-5|TRBV6-2/TRBV6-3
CASSYSATGYQPQHF
TGTGCCAGCAGTTACTCGGCTACAGGGTATCAGCCCCAGCATTTT
>TRBD1|-|TRBJ2-7|TRBV5-1
CASSAGTGYEQYF
TGCGCCAGCAGCGCCGGGACAGGCTACGAGCAGTACTTC
>TRBD1|once|TRBJ1-3|TRBV5-4
CASSLGPTGASGNTIYF
TGTGCCAGCAGCTTAGGCCCGACAGGGGCCTCTGGAAACACCATATATTTT
>TRBD1|-|TRBJ1-1|TRBV24-1
CATSGGTGFTEAFF
TGTGCCACCAGTGGGGGGACAGGGTTCACTGAAGCTTTCTTT
>TRBD1|-|TRBJ1-4|TRBV28
CASSFSGGTGSEKLFF
TGTGCCAGCAGTTTTAGTGGCGGGACAGGGAGTGAAAAACTGTTTTTT
>-|-|TRBJ1-3|TRBV11-1
CASSATGGLGNTIYF
TGTGCCAGCAGCGCGACAGGCGGACTGGGAAACACCATATATTTT
>-|-|TRBJ2-1|TRBV2
CASSETPPFGDEQFF
TGTGCCAGCAGTGAAACCCCGCCGTTCGGAGATGAGCAGTTCTTC
>TRBD1|-|TRBJ2-7|TRBV6-5
CASAGGTGQYEQYF
TGTGCCAGCGCCGGCGGGACAGGGCAGTACGAGCAGTACTTC
>TRBD2|-|TRBJ2-1|TRBV13
CASSLSRLAPSYNEQFF
TGTGCCAGCAGCTTAAGCCGACTAGCCCCCTCCTACAATGAGCAGTTCTTC
>-|-|TRBJ1-2|TRBV20-1
CSAREQGGYTF
TGCAGTGCTAGAGAACAGGGTGGCTACACCTTC
>-|-|TRBJ1-4|TRBV21-1
CASSRKTIWDRVLANEKLFF
TGTGCCAGCAGCAGAAAGACGATATGGGACAGGGTTTTAGCTAATGAAAAACTGTTTTTT
>TRBD1|-|TRBJ2-7|TRBV11-2
CASSLWVRDRVVEQYF
TGTGCCAGCAGCTTATGGGTCCGGGACAGGGTGGTCGAGCAGTACTTC
>TRBD2|-|TRBJ2-3|TRBV27
CASSFAGGTDTQYF
TGTGCCAGCAGTTTCGCGGGGGGCACAGATACGCAGTATTTT
>TRBD1|once|TRBJ1-2|TRBV27
CASSLWGQGLGGYTF
TGTGCCAGCAGTTTATGGGGACAGGGGTTGGGTGGCTACACCTTC
>TRBD2|-|TRBJ2-5|TRBV7-3
CASSFGVGREETQYF
TGTGCCAGCAGCTTTGGAGTGGGGCGGGAGGAGACCCAGTACTTC
>-|-|TRBJ1-6|TRBV6-2/TRBV6-3
CASSYPATVSYNSPLHF
TGTGCCAGCAGTTACCCCGCGACAGTCTCCTATAATTCACCCCTCCACTTT
>TRBD1|once|TRBJ1-4|TRBV19
CASSTNRDSYNEKLFF
TGTGCCAGTAGTACAAACCGGGACAGCTATAATGAAAAACTGTTTTTT
>TRBD1|-|TRBJ1-2|TRBV4-1
CASSQVRVDRVGLGSNYGYTF
TGCGCCAGCAGCCAAGTTAGGGTGGACAGGGTAGGTTTAGGGAGTAACTATGGCTACACCTTC
>-|-|TRBJ1-4|TRBV5-1
CASSSQGGGEKLFF
TGCGCCAGCAGTTCACAGGGTGGAGGAGAAAAACTGTTTTTT
>-|-|TRBJ2-3|TRBV5-1
CASSWGTPDTQYF
TGCGCCAGCAGCTGGGGGACTCCAGATACGCAGTATTTT
>TRBD1|-|TRBJ1-5|TRBV27
CASGTGGQPQHF
TGTGCCAGTGGGACAGGGGGTCAGCCCCAGCATTTT
>TRBD1|-|TRBJ2-6|TRBV19
CASSIGRTGSGANVLTF
TGTGCCAGTAGTATCGGTAGGACAGGGTCTGGGGCCAACGTCCTGACTTTC
>TRBD1|-|TRBJ1-2|TRBV5-4
CASSVSGTGHGYTF
TGTGCCAGCAGCGTTTCCGGGACAGGGCATGGCTACACCTTC
>-|-|TRBJ2-6|TRBV6-1
CASSEDSTGANVLTF
TGTGCCAGCAGCGAAGACAGTACCGGGGCCAACGTCCTGACTTTC
>TRBD1|-|TRBJ2-7|TRBV7-6
CASSRSGTASYEQYF
TGTGCCAGCAGCCGGTCCGGGACAGCCTCCTACGAGCAGTACTTC